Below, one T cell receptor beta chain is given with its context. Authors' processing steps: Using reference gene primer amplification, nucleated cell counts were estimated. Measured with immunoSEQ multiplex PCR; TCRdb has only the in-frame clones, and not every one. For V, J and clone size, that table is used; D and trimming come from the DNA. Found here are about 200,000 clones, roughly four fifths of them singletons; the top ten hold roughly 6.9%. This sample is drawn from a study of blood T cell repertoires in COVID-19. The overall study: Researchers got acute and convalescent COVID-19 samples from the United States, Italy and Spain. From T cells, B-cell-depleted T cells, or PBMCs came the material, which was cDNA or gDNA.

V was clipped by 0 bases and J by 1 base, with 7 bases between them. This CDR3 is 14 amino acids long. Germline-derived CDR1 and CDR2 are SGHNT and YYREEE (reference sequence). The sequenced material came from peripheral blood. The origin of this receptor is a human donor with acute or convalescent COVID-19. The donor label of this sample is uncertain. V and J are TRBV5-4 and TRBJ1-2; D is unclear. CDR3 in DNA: TGTGCCAGCAGCTTGGGGGAGAGTAACTATGGCTACACCTTC. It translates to CASSLGESNYGYTF. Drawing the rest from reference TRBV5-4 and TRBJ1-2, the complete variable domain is ETGVTQSPTHLIKTRGQQVTLRCSSQSGHNTVSWYQQALGQGPQFIFQYYREEENGRGNFPPRFSGLQFPNYSSELNVNALELDDSALYLCASSLGESNYGYTFGSGTRLTVV.